The entry below gives a single T cell receptor beta chain sequence along with its context. These data come from a study of blood T cell repertoires in COVID-19. Background on the study: From the United States, Italy and Spain came samples of acute and convalescent COVID-19. From T cells, B-cell-depleted T cells, or PBMCs came the material, which was cDNA or gDNA.

Source study methods: For nucleated cells, counts were estimated from reference gene primer amplification. Produced via immunoSEQ multiplex PCR; TCRdb's table is partial and in-frame only. The V and J calls and clone size were taken over from that table, and D and trimming were inferred from the DNA. The sample shows about 400,000 clones, more than 80% of them seen only once. The junction had 4 bases not matched to a gene; V was cut back by 1 base and J by 5 bases. Germline lookup yields CDR1 MNHEY and CDR2 SVGAGI. This CDR3 has 16 amino acids. The chain carries TRBV6-5 and TRBJ2-1; 11 nucleotides align to TRBD2. This TCR was recovered from a man aged 40-49 years with acute or convalescent COVID-19. Specimen: peripheral blood. The CDR3 DNA sequence: TGTGCCAGCAGTTACTGGGGGACTAGCGGTAACAATGAGCAGTTCTTC. It codes for CASSYWGTSGNNEQFF.